The 20 T cell receptor beta chains below were found in one sample sequenced in a study of radiotherapy plus CTLA-4 blockade in lung cancer. Method: immunoSEQ multiplex PCR; TCRdb's copy keeps in-frame clones and lacks some. The table has about 60,000 clones, more than 60% seen once. This material consisted of peripheral blood, taken from a patient treated with radiotherapy plus ipilimumab. These receptors all come from a human donor with non-small cell lung cancer who had a partial response to radiotherapy plus ipilimumab.

This clone was detected only a few times. V gene TRBV19 combines with J gene TRBJ2-5; TRBD2 agrees at 8 bases. The CDR3 has 12 amino acids. Germline V CDR1 and CDR2: LNHDA, SQIVND (reference sequence). J lost 11 bases, V lost 5 bases, and 7 bases had no gene match. The CDR3 here is CASSAYGGEQYF. The CDR3 DNA sequence: TGTGCCAGTAGTGCATACGGGGGGGAGCAGTACTTC.

The CDR3 bases are TGTGCCAGTAGTATAAGAGGCGGCCCTGGCTACACCTTC. Amino acid sequence: CASSIRGGPGYTF. The chain employs TRBV19 and TRBJ1-2; D is uncertain. The V gene's germline CDR1 is LNHDA and CDR2 SQIVND (reference sequence). V dropped 2 bases and J dropped 7 bases, with 11 bases sitting between them. The CDR3 consists of 13 residues. The full variable domain, with the rest looked up from reference TRBV19 and TRBJ1-2, is DGGITQSPKYLFRKEGQNVTLSCEQNLNHDAMYWYRQDPGQGLRLIYYSQIVNDFQKGDIAEGYSVSREKKESFPLTVTSAQKNPTAFYLCASSIRGGPGYTFGSGTRLTVV.

V usage is TRBV6-5 and J usage is TRBJ2-2, with unresolved D. With 7 bases removed from V and 6 bases from J, the gap between germline ends came to 12 bases. The CDR3 spans 13 residues. The germline V gene has CDR1 MNHEY and CDR2 SVGAGI. The CDR3 here is CASTSRSAGELFF. The DNA for the CDR3 is TGTGCCAGCACCAGCCGGAGCGCCGGGGAGCTGTTTTTT.

This clone is judged medium-sized. J is TRBJ2-2 and V is TRBV19, with 9 bases matching TRBD2. The CDR3 runs to 17 residues. V lost 3 bases and J lost 0; bases outside the gene matches: 5. Germline V CDR1 and CDR2: LNHDA, SQIVND (reference sequence). CDR3 sequence (DNA): TGTGCCAGTAGTATTGAGAGCGGGGGGCCGAACACCGGGGAGCTGTTTTTT. It is translated as CASSIESGGPNTGELFF.

This clone was found once. The chain recombines TRBV7-9 with TRBJ2-5; 8 positions agree with TRBD1. The V and J ends lost 6 bases and 4 bases, in that order; junction bases with no gene match: 7. This CDR3 region has 14 residues. Germline CDR1 reads SEHNR; CDR2 reads FQNEAQ (reference sequence). This CDR3 is CASRDTGGRETQYF. Here the CDR3 DNA reads TGTGCCAGCAGGGATACAGGGGGACGAGAGACCCAGTACTTC.

V gene TRBV28 combines with J gene TRBJ2-1; D uncertain. Germline V CDR1 and CDR2: MDHEN, SYDVKM. The CDR3 totals 11 residues. The V end was cut by 5 bases, the J end by 10 bases, with 9 bases between. This CDR3 reads CASSIPGEQFF. In DNA form, the CDR3 reads TGTGCCAGCAGTATACCTGGCGAGCAGTTCTTC.

V is TRBV7-9 and J is TRBJ2-7; a weak D match, TRBD1 (6 bases). CDR1 is SEHNR, CDR2 FQNEAQ, per germline (reference sequence). This CDR3 region has 14 residues. V lost 0 bases to trimming and J lost 3 bases, with 9 bases between them. The CDR3 sequence: CASSLAGDNYEQYF. Here the CDR3 DNA reads TGTGCCAGCAGCTTAGCAGGGGACAACTACGAGCAGTACTTC.

This chain connects TRBV29-1 to TRBJ2-1, with TRBD1 matching 9 bases. The V gene end was trimmed by 1 base and the J gene end by 8 bases; junction bases not matched to a gene: 15. Germline lookup yields CDR1 SQVTM and CDR2 ANQGSEA. The CDR3 is made up of 17 amino acids. The CDR3 spells CSVEVPTTGTGFYEQFF. The CDR3 bases are TGCAGCGTTGAAGTTCCCACTACCGGGACAGGGTTTTATGAGCAGTTCTTC.

This clone was picked up a small number of times. The rearrangement joins TRBV15 to TRBJ1-6, with a possible D match to TRBD1 (5 bases). The germline V and J ends were trimmed by 5 bases and 9 bases, with 14 bases remaining between them. This CDR3 has 14 residues. CDR1 and CDR2 from the germline V gene are LNHNV and YYDKDF (reference sequence). CDR3 sequence reads: CATSEGAGSSPLHF. The CDR3 nucleotides read TGTGCCACCAGCGAAGGGGCAGGTAGTTCACCCCTCCACTTT.

The J gene is TRBJ1-1, the V gene TRBV15; 12 bases fit TRBD1. Germline V CDR1 and CDR2: LNHNV, YYDKDF (reference sequence). The CDR3 extends over 13 amino acids. The ends lost 6 bases at V and 7 bases at J; junction bases unmatched: 3. The CDR3 reads CATRGTGGVEAFF. As DNA, the CDR3 is TGTGCCACCAGAGGGACAGGGGGCGTTGAAGCTTTCTTT.

The chain uses TRBV11-3 and TRBJ1-1; 7 nucleotides line up with TRBD1. The CDR3 extends over 13 amino acids. With 6 bases clipped from V and 2 bases from J, the junction kept 3 bases outside the gene matches. Germline CDR1 and CDR2: SGHNT and YENEEA. The CDR3 sequence is CASSTGVNTEAFF. The DNA for the CDR3 is TGTGCCAGCAGTACAGGGGTAAACACTGAAGCTTTCTTT. The full variable domain, in which reference TRBV11-3 and TRBJ1-1 provide the parts outside the CDR3, is EAGVVQSPRYKIIEKKQPVAFWCNPISGHNTLYWYLQNLGQGPELLIRYENEEAVDDSQLPKDRFSAERLKGVDSTLKIQPAELGDSAVYLCASSTGVNTEAFFGQGTRLTVV.

The chain couples TRBV18 to TRBJ2-7; 7 nucleotides agree with TRBD1. The CDR3 has 16 amino acids. Trimming removed 3 bases from V and 0 bases from J; junction bases left unmatched: 8. CDR1 is KGHSH, CDR2 LQKENI, per germline. The chain's CDR3 is CASSPLLGGGSYEQYF. CDR3 coding DNA: TGTGCCAGCTCACCTCTATTAGGGGGCGGCTCCTACGAGCAGTACTTC.

CDR3 DNA sequence: TGCGCCAGCAGCTTGGAAGGGGCGCGGGGCTACACCTTC. Protein product: CASSLEGARGYTF. This chain joins TRBV5-1 and TRBJ1-2, with TRBD1 as a possible D gene (5 bases). The CDR3 contains 13 residues. The germline V gene encodes CDR1 SGHRS and CDR2 YFSETQ. Trimming left V 0 bases short and J 8 bases short, with 11 bases between.

The chain employs TRBV6-5 and TRBJ1-2, with a possible D match to TRBD1 (5 bases). Trimming shortened V by 6 bases and J by 1 base, and 15 bases separated the two germline ends. Germline CDR1 reads MNHEY; CDR2 reads SVGAGI. The CDR3 extends over 15 amino acids. The CDR3 coding sequence is TGTGCCAGCAGCCCCCCAGGGCGAATTAACTATGGCTACACCTTC. Residues: CASSPPGRINYGYTF.

The chain uses TRBV29-1 and TRBJ2-3; D call uncertain. V was pared by 3 bases and J by 1 base, with 8 bases between. The germline CDR1 and CDR2 sequences are SQVTM and ANQGSEA. There are 13 residues in the CDR3. The CDR3 DNA reads TGCAGCGTTGATATCGGAGGCACAGATACGCAGTATTTT. It specifies CSVDIGGTDTQYF.

The chain has TRBV6-1 and TRBJ1-3; weak D call: TRBD1 (6 bases). The CDR3 extends over 14 amino acids. The germline V gene encodes CDR1 MNHNS and CDR2 SASEGT. V shed 3 bases and J shed 2 bases, with 8 bases lying between them. Here the CDR3 DNA reads TGTGCCAGCAGTGAGACAGGACCTGGAAACACCATATATTTT. Translation: CASSETGPGNTIYF.

J is TRBJ2-7 and V is TRBV6-5; D call uncertain. This CDR3 is built from 12 residues. V was clipped by 4 bases and J by 6 bases, with 10 bases between them. The V gene's germline CDR1 is MNHEY and CDR2 SVGAGI. This chain's CDR3 is CASSFLTSEQYF. Written as DNA, the CDR3 is TGTGCCAGCAGTTTTCTCACTTCCGAGCAGTACTTC.

This clone was picked up a small number of times. One junction end disagrees with the germline gene, perhaps due to a read error. The chain employs TRBV10-3 and TRBJ1-5, with TRBD1 as a possible D gene (6 bases). Germline V CDR1 and CDR2: ENHRY, SYGVKD. CDR3 length: 14 residues. The CDR3 region has the DNA TGTGCCAGCAGTTACTCAGGGGCAGATCAGCCCCAGCATTTT. It is translated as CASSYSGADQPQHF.

This clone showed up just a few times. The chain couples TRBV4-1 to TRBJ1-5; 7 positions agree with TRBD1. Per germline, CDR1 MGHRA and CDR2 YSYEKL. Germline trimming cut 3 bases from V and 4 bases from J; bases unmatched to any gene: 9. The CDR3 has 16 amino acids. DNA for the CDR3: TGCGCCAGCAGCCAGCAATTACAGGGGACTAATCAGCCCCAGCATTTT. It codes for CASSQQLQGTNQPQHF.

The chain has TRBV30 and TRBJ2-2, with 7 bases aligning to TRBD2. Germline V gene sequence: CDR1 GTSNPN, CDR2 SVGIG (reference sequence). The V segment lost 3 bases and the J segment 1 base; nucleotides outside the gene matches: 2. This CDR3 has 14 amino acids. Written as DNA, the CDR3 is TGTGCCTGGAGAGCGGGGTGGAACACCGGGGAGCTGTTTTTT. It specifies CAWRAGWNTGELFF.